Listed below are T cell receptor beta chains from one sample, sequenced in a study of cytomegalovirus exposure and HLA in healthy donors. Assay: immunoSEQ multiplex PCR; the TCRdb copy retains only in-frame clones and omits some. Seen in this sample are roughly 120,000 clones; the ten most common clones hold around 2.7%. Sequencing was done on a sample of PBMCs. The receptors stem from a man aged 25-40 years in good health and CMV-seronegative. Both conserved end residues are part of each CDR3. The D gene is left open where the match is weak.

>TRBJ2-7|NA|TRBV6-5
TGTGCCAGCAGTTGGAGCCGGGCCAGCGGCGAGCAGTACTTC
CASSWSRASGEQYF
>TRBJ2-1|TRBD2|TRBV4-1
TGCGCCAGCAGCCACGGACTAGCGGGAGGGCGTGGTGAGCAGTTCTTC
CASSHGLAGGRGEQFF
>TRBJ1-5|TRBD1|TRBV28
TGTGCCAGCAGTTTCAGTGGTTTGGGACAGGCAACTTTT
CASSFSGLGQATF
>TRBJ2-7|NA|TRBV2
TGTGCCAGCAGTCCCCCCCTCTTTAGGAGCTCCTACGAGCAGTACTTC
CASSPPLFRSSYEQYF
>TRBJ1-2|NA|TRBV5-1
TGCGCCAGCAGCTGGACAGAATCTAACTATGGCTACACCTTC
CASSWTESNYGYTF
>TRBJ1-1|TRBD1|TRBV7-9
TGTGCCAGTATCGGGACAGGGGACACTGAAGCTTTCTTT
CASIGTGDTEAFF
>TRBJ2-7|TRBD1|TRBV2
TGTGCCAGCAGGGGGACAGGGGATGGCTACGAGCAGTACTTC
CASRGTGDGYEQYF
>TRBJ1-1|NA|TRBV7-3
TGTGCCAGCAGCTTAAAACAGGGCGAAGCCTTCTTT
CASSLKQGEAFF
>TRBJ2-1|TRBD2|TRBV11-3
TGTGCCAGCAGCTCAGGGTGGACTAGCGGGAGAGTTGAGCAGTTCTTC
CASSSGWTSGRVEQFF
>TRBJ2-2|NA|TRBV7-9
TGTGCCAGCAGCTTGGAGGGACCGGTAATTCGGGAGCTGTTTTTT
CASSLEGPVIRELFF
>TRBJ2-4|NA|TRBV14
TGTGCCAGCAGCCAAGAACTAGTAAACATTCAGTACTTC
CASSQELVNIQYF
>TRBJ1-4|NA|TRBV6-5
TGTGCCAGCAGAAACGGACAGAATAATGAAAAACTGTTTTTT
CASRNGQNNEKLFF
>TRBJ1-5|NA|TRBV28
TGTGCCAGCAGTCGGGGGTTCGGTGTGCCCCAGCATTTT
CASSRGFGVPQHF
>TRBJ1-3|TRBD1|TRBV6-6
TGTGCCGCACGGAGCCAGGGGGACTCCTACACCATATATTTT
CAARSQGDSYTIYF
>TRBJ2-2|TRBD1|TRBV5-1
TGCGCCAGCAGCGCCGAAACAGGGGGCTCCGGGGAGCTGTTTTTT
CASSAETGGSGELFF
>TRBJ1-4|NA|TRBV25-1
TGTGCCAGCAGTGAATACCTCGGGTTGAGTAATGAAAAACTGTTTTTT
CASSEYLGLSNEKLFF
>TRBJ2-2|TRBD1|TRBV7-3
TGTGCCAGCAGCTCAGGACAGGCGGGCACCGGGGAGCTGTTTTTT
CASSSGQAGTGELFF
>TRBJ1-5|TRBD1|TRBV19
TGTGCCAGTAGCCGGGACAGAAATCAGCCCCAGCATTTT
CASSRDRNQPQHF
>TRBJ2-1|TRBD1|TRBV7-9
TGTGCCAGCAGCTCCCGGGACAGGGGCTTTGAGCAGTTCTTC
CASSSRDRGFEQFF
>TRBJ2-7|TRBD1|TRBV4-2
TGTGCCAGCAGCCAGGTGCCAGGGGGCGAGCACGAGCAGTACTTC
CASSQVPGGEHEQYF
>TRBJ2-5|NA|TRBV11-2
TGTGCCAGCAGCTCCGGGTCCCAAGAGACCCAGTACTTC
CASSSGSQETQYF
>TRBJ2-1|NA|TRBV25-1
TGTGCCAGCAGTGAATTCCTAAGAGGTTACAATGAGCAGTTCTTC
CASSEFLRGYNEQFF
>TRBJ1-5|TRBD1|TRBV6-1
TGTGCCAGCAGGGGAGACAGGGTTAGCAATCAGCCCCAGCATTTT
CASRGDRVSNQPQHF
>TRBJ2-5|TRBD2|TRBV9
TGTGCCAGCAGCGCGACTAGCGGGTCCCCGAGGACCCAGTACTTC
CASSATSGSPRTQYF
>TRBJ1-1|TRBD1|TRBV27
TGTGCCAGCAGCCGAGCTGGACAGGGCCGGGCTATGAACACTGAAGCTTTCTTT
CASSRAGQGRAMNTEAFF